This T cell receptor beta chain was captured in a study of beta chain features in type 1 diabetes. This clone was detected only a few times. Its antigen is undetermined. The CDR3 extends over 19 amino acids. V dropped 1 base and J dropped 7; count of bases not matched to a gene: 18. Germline values: CDR1 SGHTA, CDR2 FQGNSA. Overall study results and limits: There were fewer insertions and more deletions at the VDJ junctions of type 1 diabetes patients. All four CD4+ subsets of Type 1 diabetes patients contained TCRB CDR3s that were moderately but significantly shorter.

What was sequenced were expressed TCRB transcripts, since all of the isolated RNA had been reverse transcribed. Here immunoSEQ multiplex PCR was the method, and the copy in TCRdb shows in-frame clones only, minus some. The sample shows about 650,000 clones, over 10% of them seen only once. This chain links TRBV7-2 with TRBJ1-5; 8 bases fit TRBD1. The receptor was derived from a man aged 25-45 years with type 1 diabetes. The sequencing input was naive CD4+ T cells from blood. This CDR3 is CASSLGPGMTGAGLQPQHF. The CDR3 coding sequence is TGTGCCAGCAGCTTAGGCCCAGGGATGACAGGGGCAGGATTACAGCCCCAGCATTTT. Combining the CDR3 with reference TRBV7-2 and TRBJ1-5 gives the whole variable domain GAGVSQSPSNKVTEKGKDVELRCDPISGHTALYWYRQSLGQGLEFLIYFQGNSAPDKSGLPSDRFSAERTGGSVSTLTIQRTQQEDSAVYLCASSLGPGMTGAGLQPQHFGDGTRLSIL.